The clone carrying this T cell receptor beta chain showed up just once. The data belong to a study of blood T cell repertoires in COVID-19. The V segment lost 3 bases and the J segment 1 base; nucleotides outside the gene matches: 4. The CDR3 has 15 residues. Per the germline V gene, CDR1 is MNHEY and CDR2 is SVGAGI. Produced via immunoSEQ multiplex PCR; TCRdb's table is partial and in-frame only. The table lists about 250,000 clones, roughly 85% of them singletons. This chain uses TRBV6-5 with TRBJ1-1; 8 bases map to TRBD1. Input material: peripheral blood. The clonotype was recovered from a man between 50 and 59 years old with active or convalescent COVID-19. The CDR3 coding sequence is TGTGCCAGCAGTTATTCCGACAGGGGGAACACTGAAGCTTTCTTT. It is translated as CASSYSDRGNTEAFF.